One sample yielded the 7 T cell receptor beta chains listed below, sequenced in a study of shared clonotypes between healthy human individuals. Naive CD8 cells comprised CD45RO-negative, CCR7-positively selected cells, excluding terminally differentiated effector memory CD45RA+ cells. Profiled with immunoSEQ multiplex PCR; TCRdb holds only in-frame clones, not every one. The sample carries roughly 2,000,000 clones, 93% recorded once. Source material: naive CD8+ T cells from PBMCs. All receptors come from a man aged 18 to 29 in good health. Some clones in this sample may be carry-over from other donors' samples.

This chain links TRBV19 with TRBJ1-2, with 7 bases fitting TRBD1. Per germline, CDR1 LNHDA and CDR2 SQIVND (reference sequence). The length of the CDR3 is 14 residues. J lost 3 bases, V lost 2 bases, and 3 bases had no gene match. The CDR3: CASSITTGYYGYTF. The DNA of the CDR3 is TGTGCCAGTAGTATAACGACAGGGTACTATGGCTACACCTTC.

J is TRBJ2-2 and V is TRBV29-1; 9 bases fit TRBD1. In germline, CDR1 is SQVTM, CDR2 ANQGSEA. This CDR3 is built from 16 residues. After removal of 2 bases from V and 1 base from J, the junction contained 5 bases not matched to a gene. The CDR3 coding sequence is TGCAGCGTTGAATGGCAGGACAGGGGGAACACCGGGGAGCTGTTTTTT. It is translated as CSVEWQDRGNTGELFF.

This clone was recorded once. The genes are TRBV7-3 and TRBJ2-6, with unresolved D. CDR1 and CDR2 (germline): SGHTA, FQGTGA. The ends were cut back, 2 bases at V and 3 bases at J, with 5 bases in the middle. The CDR3 length is 14 residues. CDR3 amino acids: CASSLLDGANVLTF. As DNA, the CDR3 is TGTGCCAGCAGCTTACTTGATGGGGCCAACGTCCTGACTTTC.

The gene calls are TRBV30 and TRBJ2-1; possibly TRBD1 or TRBD2 for D (5 bases each). Germline V gene data show CDR1 as GTSNPN and CDR2 as SVGIG (reference sequence). Trimming shortened V by 3 bases and J by 0 bases, and 18 bases separated the two germline ends. The CDR3 is 17 amino acids. The CDR3 reads CAWRGVWSVSSYNEQFF. The CDR3 nucleotides are TGTGCCTGGAGGGGGGTTTGGAGCGTGAGCTCCTACAATGAGCAGTTCTTC.

This chain connects TRBV7-9 to TRBJ2-1, with 9 bases that match TRBD2. V shed 1 base, J shed 9 bases, and the junction held 7 bases outside the gene matches. Germline V gene data show CDR1 as SEHNR and CDR2 as FQNEAQ (reference sequence). The CDR3 sequence is 15 residues long. The CDR3 sequence: CASSLVSLAGSEQFF. CDR3 bases: TGTGCCAGCAGCTTAGTTTCACTAGCGGGTAGTGAGCAGTTCTTC.

The chain couples TRBV10-3 to TRBJ1-4; D call uncertain. In germline, CDR1 is ENHRY, CDR2 SYGVKD. The CDR3 covers 14 residues. V lost 0 bases, J lost 4 bases, and 6 bases lay in between. DNA for the CDR3: TGTGCCATCAGTGAGTCGAGTCGTAATGAAAAACTGTTTTTT. Its translation is CAISESSRNEKLFF.

V is TRBV10-3 and J is TRBJ2-1, with D maybe TRBD2 (5 bases). Germline CDR1 reads ENHRY; CDR2 reads SYGVKD. This CDR3 spans 16 amino acids. V lost 2 bases, J lost 0 bases, and 11 bases lay in between. CDR3 sequence: CAISESLGSSYNEQFF. CDR3 DNA sequence: TGTGCCATCAGTGAGAGTTTGGGGAGCTCCTACAATGAGCAGTTCTTC.